Presented here are 14 T cell receptor beta chains from one specimen sequenced in a study of CD8 T cells in Susac syndrome. RNA was extracted with the RNeasy kit, and a quantity of roughly 0.45 to 1 ug was reverse transcribed using random hexamers. TCRdb re-analysed the immunoSEQ multiplex PCR reads in MiXCR, keeping a single row per CDR3 protein. The sample carries about 180,000 distinct CDR3 sequences, almost 96% recorded once. What was sequenced was CD4+ T cells from PBMCs. All receptors derive from a human donor with multiple sclerosis.

The chain joins TRBV25-1 to TRBJ1-3; D perhaps matches TRBD1 (5 bases). Trimming shortened V by 7 bases and J by 4 bases, and 17 bases separated the two germline ends. Germline CDR1 and CDR2: MGHDK and SYGVNS. The CDR3 has 15 residues. This CDR3 is CASKTTWGRGNTIYF. In DNA, the CDR3 is TGTGCCAGCAAAACTACGTGGGGCCGCGGAAACACCATATATTTT. The full variable domain, with the rest looked up from reference TRBV25-1 and TRBJ1-3, is EADIYQTPRYLVIGTGKKITLECSQTMGHDKMYWYQQDPGMELHLIHYSYGVNSTEKGDLSSESTVSRIRTEHFPLTLESARPSHTSQYLCASKTTWGRGNTIYFGEGSWLTVV.

Only one count was recorded for this clonotype. This chain uses TRBV20-1 with TRBJ2-5, with 7 bases fitting TRBD2. The CDR3 runs 14 residues. Trimming took 4 bases from V and 2 from J; bases not matched to a gene: 7. The V gene's germline CDR1 is DFQATT and CDR2 SNEGSKA (reference sequence). CDR3 sequence (DNA): TGCAGTGCTACCCCCCCTAGCGGACAAGAGACCCAGTACTTC. Translation gives CSATPPSGQETQYF.

The chain couples TRBV28 to TRBJ1-5; D is perhaps TRBD1 (6 bases). Per germline, CDR1 MDHEN and CDR2 SYDVKM. The CDR3 has 16 amino acids. V dropped 7 bases and J dropped 2 bases, with 18 bases sitting between them. The CDR3 DNA follows: TGTGCCAGCATCCTAGGGGGGGGGTATCGCAATCAGCCCCAGCATTTT. Amino acid sequence: CASILGGGYRNQPQHF.

The CDR3 DNA follows: TGTGCCTGGAGTGTAATTATGAGGGCTGAAGCTTTCTTT. Translated: CAWSVIMRAEAFF. The gene calls are TRBV30 and TRBJ1-1, with D uncertain. The CDR3 extends over 13 amino acids. Trimming shortened V by 0 bases and J by 6 bases, and 11 bases separated the two germline ends. Germline CDR1 reads GTSNPN; CDR2 reads SVGIG (reference sequence).

The chain recombines TRBV28 with TRBJ1-5; D gene unclear. There are 13 residues in the CDR3. Trimming removed 6 bases from V and 3 bases from J, with 9 bases in between. Germline CDR1 is MDHEN and CDR2 is SYDVKM. CDR3 bases: TGTGCCAGCAGGGCGCGAGACAATCAGCCCCAGCATTTT. It is translated as CASRARDNQPQHF.

This chain uses TRBV9 with TRBJ2-1; D possibly corresponds to TRBD2 (5 bases). This CDR3 spans 16 amino acids. Germline V gene lookup returns CDR1 SGDLS and CDR2 YYNGEE. The ends were cut back, 3 bases at V and 9 bases at J, with 22 bases in the middle. The CDR3 region is CASSAASAPGWTEQFF. The DNA of the CDR3 is TGTGCCAGCAGCGCCGCCTCGGCCCCGGGATGGACTGAGCAGTTCTTC.

This chain links TRBV7-3 with TRBJ2-1; D gene uncertain. Germline V gives CDR1 SGHTA, CDR2 FQGTGA. This CDR3 region has 13 residues. With 4 bases removed from V and 5 bases from J, the gap between germline ends came to 9 bases. This chain's CDR3 is CASSSSRNNEQFF. The CDR3, as DNA: TGTGCCAGCAGCTCATCTAGGAACAATGAGCAGTTCTTC. Full variable domain (missing parts from reference TRBV7-3 and TRBJ2-1): GAGVSQTPSNKVTEKGKYVELRCDPISGHTALYWYRQSLGQGPEFLIYFQGTGAADDSGLPNDRFFAVRPEGSVSTLKIQRTERGDSAVYLCASSSSRNNEQFFGPGTRLTVL.

The J gene is TRBJ1-1, the V gene TRBV5-1; 7 bases are a match to TRBD1. V trimming: 2 bases; J trimming: 1 base; junction bases outside the gene matches: 8. This CDR3 region has 16 residues. Germline-derived CDR1 and CDR2 are SGHRS and YFSETQ. The CDR3 loop reads CASSFLPGQTNTEAFF. CDR3 DNA: TGCGCCAGCAGCTTCCTGCCGGGACAGACGAACACTGAAGCTTTCTTT.

This clonotype was counted once. As DNA, the CDR3 is TGCAGTGCTAGTTTTCCAACTAGGTCCTACGAGCAGTACTTC. This encodes CSASFPTRSYEQYF. The gene calls are TRBV20-1 and TRBJ2-7; D is perhaps TRBD2 (5 bases). The germline V and J ends were trimmed by 3 bases and 1 base, with 13 bases remaining between them. In germline, CDR1 is DFQATT, CDR2 SNEGSKA (reference sequence). This CDR3 comprises 14 residues.

The chain links TRBV14 to TRBJ2-1, with unresolved D. With 6 bases removed from V and 9 bases from J, the gap between germline ends came to 21 bases. The CDR3 covers 15 residues. Germline-derived CDR1 and CDR2 are SGHDN and FVKESK. The CDR3 DNA is TGTGCCAGCAGGGATGGGCCCCCCACCTGGGGTGAGCAGTTCTTC. Its translation is CASRDGPPTWGEQFF.

V gene TRBV20-1 combines with J gene TRBJ1-1; D not certain. Germline lookup yields CDR1 DFQATT and CDR2 SNEGSKA (reference sequence). Trimming pared 1 base from V and 0 bases from J, leaving 12 bases between. This CDR3 has 15 amino acids. For the CDR3, the DNA is TGCAGTGCTAGAGTACCGTTTATCATGAACACTGAAGCTTTCTTT. Amino acid sequence: CSARVPFIMNTEAFF.

This sequence joins TRBV20-1 and TRBJ2-1; D is possibly TRBD1 (6 bases). The CDR3 sequence is 14 residues long. Germline CDR1 DFQATT, CDR2 SNEGSKA (reference sequence). V was cut by 5 bases and J by 6 bases, with 17 bases left in between. CDR3 DNA sequence: TGCAGTGCTCTTCAGGGGCCCCCACGCAATGAGCAGTTCTTC. Translation gives CSALQGPPRNEQFF.

The chain couples TRBV7-9 to TRBJ2-7, with 9 bases matching TRBD2. Germline V lookup: CDR1 SEHNR, CDR2 FQNEAQ (reference sequence). The V gene end was trimmed by 10 bases and the J gene end by 2 bases; junction bases not matched to a gene: 15. The CDR3 runs to 16 residues. The CDR3 nucleotides are TGTGCCATCTCTGTTGAAGCGGGGGGCCCACCCTACGAGCAGTACTTC. Amino acid sequence: CAISVEAGGPPYEQYF. The full variable domain, its missing parts supplied by reference TRBV7-9 and TRBJ2-7, is DTGVSQNPRHKITKRGQNVTFRCDPISEHNRLYWYRQTLGQGPEFLTYFQNEAQLEKSRLLSDRFSAERPKGSFSTLEIQRTEQGDSAMYLCAISVEAGGPPYEQYFGPGTRLTVT.

This chain links TRBV15 with TRBJ1-6; D gene unclear. Between the trimmed V and J ends, which lost 5 bases and 6 bases, there was a span of 17 bases. Germline V lookup: CDR1 LNHNV, CDR2 YYDKDF (reference sequence). This CDR3 region has 16 residues. As DNA, the CDR3 is TGTGCCACCAGCGGATTCGAAGACCGGCTTAATTCACCCCTCCACTTT. It yields the protein CATSGFEDRLNSPLHF.